The rows below give T cell receptor beta chains drawn from one sample of a study of T cell responses to AZD1222 COVID-19 vaccine. The method was immunoSEQ multiplex PCR; TCRdb's version includes in-frame clones alone and lacks a portion of them. Of 99,000 or so clones in the sample, around 91% are singletons; the top ten hold roughly a sixth. The material was peripheral blood, obtained on day 0 of AZD1222 vaccination. The receptors were gathered from an adult in good health. Each CDR3 is given with its conserved first and last residue. The D gene is left open where the match is weak. Expanded clones are given a class, and other clones once, few, many or no size at all.

TRBJ2-3 - few TRBV21-1 CASSKKAPVAGGPSTDTQYF TGTGCCAGCAGCAAAAAGGCGCCGGTAGCGGGGGGCCCTAGCACAGATACGCAGTATTTT
TRBJ1-3 - - TRBV5-1 CASSLSQGGVGNTIYF TGCGCCAGCAGCTTGAGTCAAGGCGGGGTTGGAAACACCATATATTTT
TRBJ2-7 - - TRBV9 CASSVDNSKAYEQYF TGTGCCAGCAGCGTAGACAACTCCAAAGCCTACGAGCAGTACTTC
TRBJ1-3 TRBD1 - TRBV2 CASSPGQGARGNTIYF TGTGCCAGCAGTCCGGGACAGGGGGCGCGGGGAAACACCATATATTTT
TRBJ1-1 - - TRBV4-1 CASSLSRVSNTEAFF TGCGCCAGCAGCCTATCCAGGGTCTCGAACACTGAAGCTTTCTTT
TRBJ1-6 - - TRBV6-5 CAILRGAHSPLHF TGTGCCATCCTCAGGGGAGCCCATTCACCCCTCCACTTT
TRBJ2-3 - - TRBV19 CASSAEWGDSTDTQYF TGTGCCAGTAGTGCCGAGTGGGGGGATAGCACAGATACGCAGTATTTT
TRBJ2-7 - - TRBV18 CASSPLKGPYEQYF TGTGCCAGCTCACCACTAAAGGGTCCCTACGAGCAGTACTTC
TRBJ2-5 - - TRBV12-3/TRBV12-4 CASSLTRQETQYF TGTGCCAGCAGTTTGACACGTCAAGAGACCCAGTACTTC
TRBJ2-1 TRBD1 - TRBV5-1 CASSSPKQTGGSYNEQFF TGCGCCAGCAGCTCCCCAAAACAGACAGGGGGGAGCTACAATGAGCAGTTCTTC
TRBJ1-2 TRBD1 - TRBV12-3/TRBV12-4 CASRTTGSHGYTF TGTGCCAGCAGGACGACAGGGTCCCATGGCTACACCTTC
TRBJ1-4 TRBD1 - TRBV5-1 CASSPGTGGKDEKLFF TGCGCCAGCAGCCCAGGGACAGGGGGCAAGGATGAAAAACTGTTTTTT
TRBJ2-2 TRBD1 - TRBV2 CASRATGVPGELFF TGTGCCAGCAGGGCGACAGGGGTCCCCGGGGAGCTGTTTTTT
TRBJ1-2 TRBD1 - TRBV27 CASSLDYRGAYGYTF TGTGCCAGCAGCCTAGACTACAGGGGAGCCTATGGCTACACCTTC
TRBJ1-3 - - TRBV19 CASTTTIVGPGNTIYF TGTGCCAGTACCACGACAATTGTGGGCCCTGGAAACACCATATATTTT
TRBJ2-3 TRBD2 - TRBV5-1 CASSGRGLAGVDTQYF TGCGCCAGCTCCGGTAGGGGACTAGCGGGGGTTGACACGCAGTATTTT